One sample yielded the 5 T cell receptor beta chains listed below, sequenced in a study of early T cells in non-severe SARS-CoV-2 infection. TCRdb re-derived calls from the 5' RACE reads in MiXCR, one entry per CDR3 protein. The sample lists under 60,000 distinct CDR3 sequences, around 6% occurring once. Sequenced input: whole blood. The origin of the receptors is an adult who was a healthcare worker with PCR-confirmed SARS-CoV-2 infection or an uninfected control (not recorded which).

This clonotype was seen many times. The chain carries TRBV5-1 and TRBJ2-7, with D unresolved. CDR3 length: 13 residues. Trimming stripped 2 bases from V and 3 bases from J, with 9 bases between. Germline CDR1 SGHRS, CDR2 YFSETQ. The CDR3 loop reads CASSFRTGYEQYF. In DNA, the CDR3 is TGCGCCAGCAGCTTTCGGACGGGCTACGAGCAGTACTTC.

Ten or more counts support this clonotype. The CDR3 sequence is CASRTGYNQPQHF. As DNA, the CDR3 is TGCGCCAGCAGGACAGGGTACAATCAGCCCCAGCATTTT. The J gene is TRBJ1-5, the V gene TRBV10-2; TRBD1 agrees at 7 bases. Trimming took 6 bases from V and 3 from J; bases not matched to a gene: 2. Germline V gene data show CDR1 as WSHSY and CDR2 as SAAADI. This CDR3 spans 13 amino acids.

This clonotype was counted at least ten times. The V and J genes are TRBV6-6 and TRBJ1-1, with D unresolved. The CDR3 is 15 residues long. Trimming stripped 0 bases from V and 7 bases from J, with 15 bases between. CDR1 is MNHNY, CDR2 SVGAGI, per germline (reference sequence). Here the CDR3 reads CASSYSTADGLEAFF. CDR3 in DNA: TGTGCCAGCAGTTACTCGACGGCCGATGGCCTTGAAGCTTTCTTT.

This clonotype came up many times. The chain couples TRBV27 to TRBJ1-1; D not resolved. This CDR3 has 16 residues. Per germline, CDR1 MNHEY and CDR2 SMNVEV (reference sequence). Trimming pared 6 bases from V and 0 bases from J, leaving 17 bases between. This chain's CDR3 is CASRKSIGSMNTEAFF. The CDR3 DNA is TGTGCCAGCAGGAAATCAATCGGGAGCATGAACACTGAAGCTTTCTTT.

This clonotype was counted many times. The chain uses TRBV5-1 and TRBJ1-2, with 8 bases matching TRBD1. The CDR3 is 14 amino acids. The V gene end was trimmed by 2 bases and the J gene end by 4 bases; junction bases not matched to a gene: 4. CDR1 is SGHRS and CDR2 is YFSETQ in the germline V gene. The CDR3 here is CASSLSGTGYGYTF. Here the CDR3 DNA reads TGCGCCAGCAGCTTATCCGGGACAGGCTATGGCTACACCTTC.